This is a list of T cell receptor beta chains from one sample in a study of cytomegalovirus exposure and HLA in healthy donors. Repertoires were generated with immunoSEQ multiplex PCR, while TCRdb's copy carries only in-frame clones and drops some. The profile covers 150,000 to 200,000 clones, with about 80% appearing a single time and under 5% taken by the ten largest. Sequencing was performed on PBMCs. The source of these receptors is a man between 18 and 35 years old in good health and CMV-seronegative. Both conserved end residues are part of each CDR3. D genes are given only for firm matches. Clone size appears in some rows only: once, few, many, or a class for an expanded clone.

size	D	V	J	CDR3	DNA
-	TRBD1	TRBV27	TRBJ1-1	CASRPLTGVGTEAFF	TGTGCCAGCAGGCCACTGACAGGGGTGGGCACTGAAGCTTTCTTT
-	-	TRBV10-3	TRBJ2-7	CATLTETQTGQYF	TGTGCCACTTTGACAGAAACTCAAACCGGGCAGTACTTC
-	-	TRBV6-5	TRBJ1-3	CASRQLSGNTIYF	TGTGCCAGCAGACAGCTCTCTGGAAACACCATATATTTT
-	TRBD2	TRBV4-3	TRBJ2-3	CASSRSGRGTDTQYF	TGCGCCAGCAGCCGTAGCGGGAGAGGTACAGATACGCAGTATTTT
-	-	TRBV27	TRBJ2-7	CATASLSFHEQYF	TGTGCCACCGCTAGCCTTTCGTTCCACGAGCAGTACTTC
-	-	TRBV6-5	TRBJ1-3	CASSYSHGTGYTIYF	TGTGCCAGCAGTTACTCGCACGGTACCGGGTACACCATATATTTT
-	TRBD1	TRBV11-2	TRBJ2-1	CASRVRTGGLEQFF	TGTGCCTCTAGGGTGCGGACAGGGGGCTTGGAGCAGTTCTTC
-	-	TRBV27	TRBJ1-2	CASSSFGILGYTF	TGTGCCAGCAGTTCTTTCGGGATACTTGGCTACACCTTC
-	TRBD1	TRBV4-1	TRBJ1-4	CASSLGAATGAEKLFF	TGCGCCAGCAGTCTGGGGGCCGCGACAGGGGCTGAAAAACTGTTTTTT
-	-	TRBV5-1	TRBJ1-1	CASSLGVGRDTEAFF	TGCGCCAGCAGCTTGGGAGTAGGGAGGGACACTGAAGCTTTCTTT
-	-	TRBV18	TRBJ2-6	CASSPQDSPSGANVLTF	TGTGCCAGCTCACCGCAAGACTCTCCTTCTGGGGCCAACGTCCTGACTTTC
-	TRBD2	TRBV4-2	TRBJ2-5	CASSGWIAGGFETQYF	TGTGCCAGCAGCGGATGGATAGCGGGGGGGTTCGAGACCCAGTACTTC
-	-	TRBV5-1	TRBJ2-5	CASSLDSLNLGTQYF	TGCGCCAGCAGTCTGGACTCATTGAATCTGGGGACCCAGTACTTC
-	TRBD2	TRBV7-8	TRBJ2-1	CASSSPILAGIYNEQFF	TGTGCCAGCAGCTCCCCCATACTAGCGGGCATCTACAATGAGCAGTTCTTC
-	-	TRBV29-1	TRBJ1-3	CSVVTSGNTIYF	TGCAGCGTTGTCACTTCTGGAAACACCATATATTTT
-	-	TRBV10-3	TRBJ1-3	CATQTGSGNTIYF	TGTGCCACCCAGACCGGGTCTGGAAACACCATATATTTT
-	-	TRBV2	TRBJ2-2	CASSGYGRGGELFF	TGTGCCAGCAGTGGGTACGGACGGGGCGGGGAGCTGTTTTTT
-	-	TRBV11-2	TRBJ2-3	CASSLDLTDTQYF	TGTGCCAGCAGCTTAGATCTGACAGATACGCAGTATTTT
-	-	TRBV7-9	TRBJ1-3	CASSLAEGTGNTIYF	TGTGCCAGCAGCTTAGCGGAGGGGACTGGAAACACCATATATTTT
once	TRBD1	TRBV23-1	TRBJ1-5	CASSPLPTGVSNQPQHF	TGCGCCAGCAGTCCACTTCCGACAGGGGTGAGCAATCAGCCCCAGCATTTT
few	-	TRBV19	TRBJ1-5	CASSVQGNSNQPQHF	TGTGCCAGTAGTGTACAGGGTAACAGCAATCAGCCCCAGCATTTT
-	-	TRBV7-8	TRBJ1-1	CASSLGALKGGLKTEAFF	TGTGCCAGCAGCTTAGGGGCCTTAAAGGGAGGGCTAAAAACTGAAGCTTTCTTT
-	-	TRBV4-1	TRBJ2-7	CASSQAPSEATYEQYF	TGCGCCAGCAGCCAAGCCCCATCGGAGGCTACCTACGAGCAGTACTTC
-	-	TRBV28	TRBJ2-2	CASRWGRTVNTGELFF	TGTGCCAGCAGGTGGGGGAGGACGGTGAACACCGGGGAGCTGTTTTTT
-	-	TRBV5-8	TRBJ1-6	CASSLSEARGSSSYNSPLHF	TGTGCCAGCAGCTTGAGCGAGGCTCGAGGATCGAGCTCCTATAATTCACCCCTCCACTTT
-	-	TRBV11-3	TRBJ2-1	CASSLGVSGGSEVEQFF	TGTGCCAGCAGCTTAGGTGTGTCTGGTGGTAGCGAGGTTGAGCAGTTCTTC
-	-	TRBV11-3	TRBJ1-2	CASSSDQGIYGYTF	TGTGCCAGCAGCAGCGATCAGGGCATCTATGGCTACACCTTC
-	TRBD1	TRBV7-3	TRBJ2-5	CASSLGQGAVTQYF	TGTGCCAGCAGCTTAGGACAGGGGGCTGTGACCCAGTACTTC
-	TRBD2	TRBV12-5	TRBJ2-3	CASGPRGGPTDTQYF	TGTGCTAGTGGTCCCCGGGGGGGTCCCACAGATACGCAGTATTTT
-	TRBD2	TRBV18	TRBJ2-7	CASSPTAGGDEQYF	TGTGCCAGCTCACCTACAGCGGGAGGGGACGAGCAGTACTTC
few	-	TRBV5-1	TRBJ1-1	CASSLDPKPMNTEAFF	TGCGCCAGCAGCTTGGACCCTAAACCGATGAACACTGAAGCTTTCTTT